The clone carrying this T cell receptor beta chain has more than one count but fewer than ten. Its antigen is still unknown. Time point described: pre-sensitization, week 0. Sample treatment: therapeutic diphenylcyclopropenone sensitization with weekly scalp DPC. This sample was included in a study of human T cells and chemical hapten exposure. In the study overall: Diphenylcyclopropenone was administered weekly to the scalp of patients throughout the roughly 25-week study. Study outcomes and limitations: Healthy people's immune response may differ from that of the donors, who had alopecia. Counts of TCRs above 1 in 1000 frequency stayed unchanged with DPC sensitization.

There are 13 residues in the CDR3. The V and J ends lost 6 bases and 4 bases, in that order; junction bases with no gene match: 2. Using its own MiXCR run on the RACE reads, TCRdb lists one record per CDR3 protein. Here the sample spans about 290,000 distinct CDR3 sequences, approximately 7.5% being singletons. This material consisted of whole blood, taken in connection with sensitization to the hapten diphenylcyclopropenone (DPC). The V gene is TRBV12-3 or TRBV12-4, the J gene TRBJ1-1, with 10 bases lining up with TRBD1. This clonotype originated in a man between 18 and 35 years old with alopecia areata. Some clones in this sample may be carry-over from other donors' samples. CDR3 nucleotides: TGTGCCAGCAGCAGACAGGGGGCCACTGAAGCTTTCTTT. It is translated as CASSRQGATEAFF.